Detailed here is one T cell receptor beta chain. The antigen is unknown. The sample is drawn from a study of a mutant IDH1 vaccine in newly diagnosed glioma. Study in general: Those enrolled had earlier been treated with radiotherapy, temozolomide, or both, mostly both. Broader study findings: Pseudoprogression looked unconnected to shifts in top peripheral T cell clonotypes. Patients showed vaccine-induced immune responses at a rate of more than 80%.

Germline V gene lookup returns CDR1 SGHDN and CDR2 FVKESK. The CDR3 covers 12 residues. Deletions cut 1 base from V and 3 bases from J, with 4 bases between. Repertoires were generated with immunoSEQ multiplex PCR, while TCRdb's copy carries only in-frame clones and drops some. The repertoire holds about 68,000 clones, with around 79% as singletons. This sample's time point: baseline, week 1 (first vaccination visit). The treatment is: pre-vaccination baseline after standard-of-care therapy. The donors' diagnosis was new WHO grade 3 or 4 astrocytoma that was IDH1-mutant and ATRX-lost. This clonotype was sampled from a man between 50 and 59 years old with glioma. The sequenced sample was PBMCs, obtained from a glioma patient treated with radiotherapy, temozolomide or both. The chain uses TRBV14 and TRBJ2-7; D is unresolved. The chain's CDR3 is CASSQGGYEQYF. The CDR3 DNA reads TGTGCCAGCAGCCAAGGGGGCTACGAGCAGTACTTC.